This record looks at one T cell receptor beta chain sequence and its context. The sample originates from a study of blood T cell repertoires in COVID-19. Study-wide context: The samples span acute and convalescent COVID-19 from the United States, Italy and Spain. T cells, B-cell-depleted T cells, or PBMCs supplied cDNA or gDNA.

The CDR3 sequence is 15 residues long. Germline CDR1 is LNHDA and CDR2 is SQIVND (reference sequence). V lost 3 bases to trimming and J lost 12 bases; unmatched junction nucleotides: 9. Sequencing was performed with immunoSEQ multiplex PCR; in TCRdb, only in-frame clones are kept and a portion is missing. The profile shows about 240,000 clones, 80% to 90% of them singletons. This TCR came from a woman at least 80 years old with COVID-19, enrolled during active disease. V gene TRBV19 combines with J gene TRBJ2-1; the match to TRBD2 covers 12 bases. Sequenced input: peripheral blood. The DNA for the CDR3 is TGTGCCAGTAGTATGGGTCTAGCGGGGGGGACTGGGCAGTTCTTC. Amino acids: CASSMGLAGGTGQFF.